This record covers a single T cell receptor (beta chain). Amplification used 60 Vbeta primers and 13 Jbeta primers. Repertoires were generated with immunoSEQ multiplex PCR, while TCRdb's copy carries only in-frame clones and drops some. Altogether some 120,000 clones are present, under 85% being singletons, with the ten largest covering approximately 5%. Trimming cost V 4 bases and J 6 bases; bases outside gene matches: 2. This CDR3 is built from 14 residues. Germline CDR1 and CDR2: SGHDT and YYEEEE. The data stem from a study of cytomegalovirus exposure and HLA in healthy donors. The source material was PBMCs. The origin of this receptor is a woman aged 45-59 years in good health and CMV-seropositive. J is TRBJ1-6 and V is TRBV5-6; 9 bases agree with TRBD1. The CDR3: CASSPDRGNSPLHF. The CDR3 DNA reads TGTGCCAGCAGCCCGGACAGGGGTAATTCACCCCTCCACTTT.